The 14 T cell receptor beta chains listed next were all sequenced from one sample in a study of T-cell memory formation after mild COVID-19. TCRdb reanalysed the 5' RACE reads using MiXCR and keeps one entry per CDR3 protein. The sample yields a few hundred thousand distinct CDR3 sequences, more than 15% seen once. Material for sequencing was PBMCs or a T cell subset sorted from them (not recorded which). The receptors were sampled from a man younger than 30 who had mild COVID-19 (a few samples of this study predate the infection). Cell type and time point are not known.

This clonotype was detected a few times. The genes are TRBV7-6 and TRBJ1-5, with D tentatively TRBD1 (5 bases). Germline V gene sequence: CDR1 SGHVS, CDR2 FNYEAQ. This CDR3 is built from 17 residues. The V end lost 3 bases, the J end lost 4 bases, and 19 bases lay between the germline ends. The CDR3 DNA reads as TGTGCCAGCAGCTTGGGGCCGTATGGGGCCCAAAATCAGCCCCAGCATTTT. Translated: CASSLGPYGAQNQPQHF.

This clonotype has just a few counts. The V call is TRBV4-1, the J call TRBJ1-5; D may be TRBD1 (6 bases). Trimming removed 2 bases at V and 2 bases at J, with 13 bases between. CDR3 length: 16 amino acids. Germline V gene sequence: CDR1 MGHRA, CDR2 YSYEKL. The CDR3 coding sequence is TGCGCCAGCAGCCAACGCTTTGCAGGGGGCAATCAGCCCCAGCATTTT. It is translated as CASSQRFAGGNQPQHF.

There are a few counts of this clonotype. CDR3 bases: TGTGCCAGCCCCCGCAGGGAGCAGTTCTTC. This sequence encodes CASPRREQFF. The rearrangement joins TRBV7-9 to TRBJ2-1; unclear D gene. The CDR3 is 10 residues long. The V gene's germline CDR1 is SEHNR and CDR2 FQNEAQ (reference sequence). V lost 8 bases to trimming and J lost 10 bases, with 9 bases between them. Full variable domain (remainder filled in from reference TRBV7-9 and TRBJ2-1): DTGVSQNPRHKITKRGQNVTFRCDPISEHNRLYWYRQTLGQGPEFLTYFQNEAQLEKSRLLSDRFSAERPKGSFSTLEIQRTEQGDSAMYLCASPRREQFFGPGTRLTVL.

The chain joins TRBV7-9 to TRBJ2-1, with 9 bases identical to TRBD1. The CDR3 runs 15 residues. J gave up 5 bases and V 5 bases, and 7 bases lay outside the gene matches. CDR1 is SEHNR and CDR2 is FQNEAQ in the germline V gene (reference sequence). This CDR3 reads CASSQVGQGDNEQFF. For the CDR3, the DNA is TGTGCCAGCAGCCAGGTGGGACAGGGAGACAATGAGCAGTTCTTC.

This clonotype was recorded a few times. The genes are TRBV20-1 and TRBJ2-7; D remains unclear. Germline V gene lookup returns CDR1 DFQATT and CDR2 SNEGSKA (reference sequence). The CDR3 has 12 residues. The V end lost 3 bases, the J end lost 3 bases, and 9 bases lay between the germline ends. The CDR3 region is CSARDGHYEQYV. Here the CDR3 DNA reads TGCAGTGCTAGGGACGGTCACTACGAGCAGTACGTC.

The V call is TRBV28, the J call TRBJ1-2; D is unresolved. V gave up 7 bases and J gave up 4 bases, with 10 bases separating them. The CDR3 spans 12 residues. Germline V lookup: CDR1 MDHEN, CDR2 SYDVKM. The CDR3 is CASNSPPYGYTF. The CDR3 coding sequence is TGTGCCAGCAATAGTCCCCCCTATGGCTACACCTTC.

This clonotype was seen a handful of times. CDR3 sequence (DNA): TGTGCCAGCAGCTTGGGGCTCGAAGCCTACGAGCAGTACTTC. Encoded protein: CASSLGLEAYEQYF. The chain has TRBV5-6 and TRBJ2-7; D gene ambiguous. V was clipped by 0 bases and J by 2 bases, with 9 bases between them. The CDR3 is 14 amino acids. CDR1 and CDR2 (germline): SGHDT, YYEEEE.

This clonotype was counted many times. V gene TRBV27 combines with J gene TRBJ1-2; weak D call: TRBD1 (5 bases). V was clipped by 6 bases and J by 0 bases, with 26 bases between them. This CDR3 has 19 amino acids. The V gene's germline CDR1 is MNHEY and CDR2 SMNVEV (reference sequence). In DNA form, the CDR3 reads TGTGCCAGCAGACCCTTAAAGGGGCAGGGTGCCCTAGCTAACTATGGCTACACCTTC. Its translation: CASRPLKGQGALANYGYTF.

As DNA, the CDR3 is TGTGCCAGCAGCTTTCCCGGGGGGGGTTTCCAAGAGACCCAGTACTTC. Protein sequence: CASSFPGGGFQETQYF. The chain uses TRBV5-5 and TRBJ2-5, with TRBD2 matching over 8 bases. Germline trimming cut 2 bases from V and 1 base from J; bases unmatched to any gene: 7. CDR3 size: 16 residues. CDR1 SGHKS and CDR2 YYEKEE come from the germline V gene (reference sequence).

This clonotype occurred a few times. The V and J genes are TRBV27 and TRBJ2-6, with a possible D match to TRBD1 (5 bases). The CDR3 spans 15 residues. V lost 6 bases and J 1 base, leaving 10 bases between the germline ends. From germline, CDR1 is MNHEY and CDR2 SMNVEV (reference sequence). CDR3 loop: CASRLTGSGANVLTF. DNA of the CDR3: TGTGCCAGCAGACTAACAGGATCTGGGGCCAACGTCCTGACTTTC. The full variable domain, its missing parts supplied by reference TRBV27 and TRBJ2-6, is EAQVTQNPRYLITVTGKKLTVTCSQNMNHEYMSWYRQDPGLGLRQIYYSMNVEVTDKGDVPEGYKVSRKEKRNFPLILESPSPNQTSLYFCASRLTGSGANVLTFGAGSRLTVL.

The chain couples TRBV7-2 to TRBJ2-1; 9 bases map to TRBD2. The CDR3 extends over 16 amino acids. The germline V gene encodes CDR1 SGHTA and CDR2 FQGNSA. Unmatched junction bases numbered 9, after V lost 3 bases and J lost 6 bases. This CDR3 is CASSFISGGSPNEQFF. In DNA form, the CDR3 reads TGTGCCAGCAGCTTCATTAGCGGGGGCAGCCCCAATGAGCAGTTCTTC.

This clonotype has ten or more counts. V and J are TRBV7-9 and TRBJ2-2, with TRBD1 as a possible D gene (6 bases). The CDR3 contains 18 residues. Germline V gene sequence: CDR1 SEHNR, CDR2 FQNEAQ (reference sequence). V gave up 2 bases and J gave up 5 bases, with 21 bases separating them. CDR3 nucleotides: TGTGCCAGCAGCTTAATTTATTTTGGGGGCCGCTCGACCGGGGAGCTGTTTTTT. It is translated as CASSLIYFGGRSTGELFF.

V is TRBV5-1 and J is TRBJ1-3; D uncertain. V lost 2 bases and J 0 bases, leaving 9 bases between the germline ends. In germline, CDR1 is SGHRS, CDR2 YFSETQ. The CDR3 covers 15 residues. CDR3 nucleotides: TGCGCCAGCAGCTTAGACTCCGGCTCTGGAAACACCATATATTTT. It translates to CASSLDSGSGNTIYF.

In this sample, this clonotype turned up many times. The gene calls are TRBV20-1 and TRBJ2-7; 7 bases line up with TRBD2. Germline CDR1 and CDR2: DFQATT and SNEGSKA (reference sequence). The J segment lost 0 bases and the V segment lost 3 bases, leaving 5 bases of the junction unmatched. The CDR3 has 14 amino acids. CDR3 sequence (DNA): TGCAGTGCTAGGTCGAGCGGGGACTCCTACGAGCAGTACTTC. Amino acids: CSARSSGDSYEQYF.